This TCR beta chain was identified during a study of STAT5B mutations in CD4+ large granular lymphocyte leukemia. Profiled with immunoSEQ multiplex PCR; TCRdb holds only in-frame clones, not every one. Of about 40,000 clones listed, approximately 80% are singletons. To note about this clone: Distinct nucleotide sequences in the sample also encode this CDR3.

V lost 1 base, J lost 7 bases, and 10 bases lay in between. The germline V gene has CDR1 SGHAT and CDR2 FQNNGV. This CDR3 comprises 14 residues. This clonotype was obtained from a human donor in good health. This chain links TRBV11-2 with TRBJ2-2, with D perhaps TRBD1 (5 bases). The sequenced sample was CD4+ T cells from blood buffy coats. CDR3 DNA: TGTGCCAGCAGCTTAGCCAGGGTTAACGGGGAGCTGTTTTTT. Its translation: CASSLARVNGELFF.